This T cell receptor (beta chain) was documented in a study of blood T cell repertoires in COVID-19. The wider study: Samples came from the United States, Italy and Spain, spanning acute and convalescent COVID-19.

Trimming shortened V by 7 bases and J by 3 bases, and 18 bases separated the two germline ends. CDR1 is SQVTM, CDR2 ANQGSEA, per germline. CDR3 size: 14 residues. Source study methods: Estimated nucleated cell counts came from reference gene primer amplification. Libraries were prepared by immunoSEQ multiplex PCR; TCRdb keeps only in-frame clonotypes and omits some of them. V and J calls and clone size are those listed in that table; D and trimming were worked out from the DNA. The sample consists of about 210,000 clones, 80% to 90% of them appearing once. The genes are TRBV29-1 and TRBJ1-2; D gene uncertain. Sequencing used peripheral blood. The TCR comes from a man between 18 and 35 years old with active or convalescent COVID-19. The CDR3 reads CSATIDLEDYGYTF. The DNA of the CDR3 is TGCAGCGCGACCATCGACCTGGAGGACTATGGCTACACCTTC.